This T cell receptor beta chain was found in a study of radiation and T cells in renal cell carcinoma. The study's findings and limits: In blood, top tumor clones expanded by 2 weeks, shrinking by 4.

Time point described: blood 4 weeks post-SBRT, at nephrectomy. Regarding treatment: 15 Gy SBRT to primary tumor, nephrectomy 4 weeks later. Nephrectomy followed 15 Gy stereotactic body radiation by 4 weeks. The tumor was a clear cell renal cell carcinoma. Produced via immunoSEQ multiplex PCR; TCRdb's table is partial and in-frame only. Counted here are around 180,000 clones, around 90% occurring once; the ten biggest clones make up approximately 11%. A remark on this clone: Its antigen remains unknown.

Germline V gives CDR1 SGDLS, CDR2 YYNGEE. This CDR3 has 16 residues. With 0 bases clipped from V and 4 bases from J, the junction kept 6 bases outside the gene matches. The chain carries TRBV9 and TRBJ1-1; 10 positions agree with TRBD1. The starting material was blood, obtained from a patient whose treatment included radiotherapy and nephrectomy. This sequence originates from a woman aged 45-65 years with renal cell carcinoma. CDR3 residues: CASSVVGDRGGTEAFF. The CDR3 DNA sequence: TGTGCCAGCAGCGTAGTGGGGGACAGGGGAGGCACTGAAGCTTTCTTT.